Listed below are T cell receptor beta chains from one sample, sequenced in a study of CD8+CD57+ T cells in acquired aplastic anemia. MiXCR, run by TCRdb on the reads, gives a single entry per CDR3 protein. The sample includes approximately 180,000 distinct CDR3 sequences, approximately 48% of them seen just once. The source material was sorted CD4+, CD8+, or CD8+CD57+ T cells (not recorded which) from PBMCs. The receptors derive from a human donor with aplastic anemia. Both conserved end residues are part of each CDR3. The D gene is left open where the match is weak. The size entry is marked missing in some rows and otherwise reads once, few, many or a size class.

V,J,D,size,CDR3,DNA
TRBV29-1,TRBJ2-1,-,-,CSVEARAYNEQFF,TGCAGCGTTGAGGCTCGCGCCTACAATGAGCAGTTCTTC
TRBV15,TRBJ2-7,TRBD1,once,CATSSRTGGYSYEQYF,TGTGCCACCAGCAGCCGGACAGGGGGCTACTCCTACGAGCAGTACTTC
TRBV7-3,TRBJ2-1,-,-,CASSLRLTSLHNEQFF,TGTGCCAGCAGTTTAAGATTGACTAGTTTGCACAATGAGCAGTTCTTC
TRBV24-1,TRBJ1-5,TRBD1,-,CATGESGQGNQPQHF,TGTGCCACCGGAGAGTCAGGACAGGGGAATCAGCCCCAGCATTTT
TRBV2,TRBJ2-5,-,once,CASSNDGGSQYF,TGTGCCAGCAGCAACGATGGGGGGTCCCAGTACTTC
TRBV4-2,TRBJ1-4,TRBD1,many,CASSQDRGQNEKLFF,TGTGCCAGCAGCCAAGACAGGGGGCAGAATGAAAAACTGTTTTTT
TRBV20-1,TRBJ1-2,TRBD1,-,CSANPDRAPGQTYGYTF,TGCAGTGCTAACCCGGACAGGGCCCCGGGACAGACCTATGGCTACACCTTC
TRBV7-7,TRBJ2-5,TRBD2,many,CASSYRAGTSGGRQETQYF,TGTGCTAGCAGCTATAGGGCCGGGACTAGCGGGGGCCGGCAAGAGACCCAGTACTTC
TRBV24-1,TRBJ2-1,TRBD1,-,CATSDRTGGFNEQFF,TGTGCCACCAGTGATCGGACAGGGGGCTTCAATGAGCAGTTCTTC
TRBV18,TRBJ1-2,TRBD1,few,CATGQGSYGYTF,TGTGCCACCGGACAGGGATCCTATGGCTACACCTTC
TRBV10-2,TRBJ1-2,-,few,CASSEFPGLADTF,TGCGCCAGCAGTGAGTTCCCAGGGTTAGCTGACACCTTC
TRBV5-1,TRBJ1-5,TRBD1,many,CASSIGQGNQPQHF,TGCGCCAGCAGCATAGGACAGGGGAATCAGCCCCAGCATTTT
TRBV19,TRBJ1-4,-,many,CASSIGRRINEKLFF,TGTGCCAGTAGTATAGGCCGACGGATTAATGAAAAACTGTTTTTT
TRBV15,TRBJ2-5,TRBD1,-,CATSRGSSTGGSETQYF,TGTGCCACCAGCAGAGGTTCCTCGACAGGGGGCTCGGAGACCCAGTACTTC
TRBV7-8,TRBJ2-7,TRBD1,few,CASSGTGGSSYEQYF,TGTGCCAGCAGCGGAACAGGGGGTTCGTCCTACGAGCAGTACTTC
TRBV5-1,TRBJ2-5,-,once,CASSLGWGETQYF,TGCGCCAGCAGCTTGGGGTGGGGAGAGACCCAGTACTTC
TRBV7-9,TRBJ1-2,-,-,CASSLGTPYGYTF,TGTGCCAGCAGCTTGGGCACCCCCTATGGCTACACCTTC
TRBV9,TRBJ2-3,-,once,CASSVECQGGDTQYF,TGTGCCAGCAGCGTAGAGTGTCAGGGCGGCGATACGCAGTATTTT
TRBV7-2,TRBJ2-7,-,-,CASSPYIRGSDEQYF,TGTGCCAGCAGCCCTTATATAAGGGGTTCGGACGAGCAGTACTTC
TRBV12-5,TRBJ2-5,-,few,CASGPGRGSETQYF,TGTGCTAGTGGTCCTGGACGGGGTTCCGAGACCCAGTACTTC
TRBV7-9,TRBJ1-1,-,many,CASSLVVGVLMNTEAFF,TGTGCCAGCAGCTTAGTGGTTGGGGTCCTGATGAACACTGAAGCTTTCTTT
TRBV10-1,TRBJ2-5,-,-,CASIRYGTLNQETQYF,TGCGCCAGCATAAGGTACGGGACACTAAACCAAGAGACCCAGTACTTC
TRBV10-3,TRBJ1-2,-,many,CASGQGLNYGYTF,TGTGCCAGCGGACAAGGCCTAAACTATGGCTACACCTTC
TRBV5-1,TRBJ2-7,-,-,CASSNRDRDYEQYF,TGCGCCAGCAGCAACCGGGACCGAGACTACGAGCAGTACTTC
TRBV7-8,TRBJ1-1,TRBD1,many,CASSRKQGDTEAFF,TGTGCCAGCAGCCGTAAACAGGGGGACACTGAAGCTTTCTTT
TRBV15,TRBJ1-6,TRBD1,-,CATSTGQGSPLHF,TGTGCCACCAGTACTGGACAGGGTTCACCCCTCCACTTT
TRBV25-1,TRBJ1-4,TRBD1,-,CASSSRTGEEKLFF,TGTGCCAGCAGTTCTCGGACAGGGGAAGAAAAACTGTTTTTT
TRBV5-5,TRBJ1-2,TRBD1,-,CASSYRGTYGYTF,TGTGCCAGCAGCTACAGGGGGACTTATGGCTACACCTTC